This note documents a single TCR beta chain sequence. Its matching antigen is unknown. The data originate from a study of T-cell reconstitution after alpha-beta-depleted transplantation in children. Overall study results and limits: Day-60 TCRbeta diversity that was high in some patients was derived from surviving recipient T cells and thymic progenitors. Newly made T cells mostly supplied T-cell counts and diversity one year after transplant. Reportedly, only several hundred clones from non-depleted graft cells drove alpha-beta T-cell counts at about two months.

The CDR3 has 16 amino acids. Trimming took 5 bases from V and 5 from J; bases not matched to a gene: 11. Germline CDR1 MNHEY, CDR2 SMNVEV (reference sequence). TCRbeta library preparation incorporated unique molecular identifiers. TCRdb reprocessed the PCR reads with MiXCR, giving one entry per CDR3 protein. This table holds around 960,000 distinct CDR3 sequences, about 29% found once. The receptor was derived from a boy less than two years old who had a stem cell transplant for SCID, so the T cells may come from the graft donor. The V call is TRBV27, the J call TRBJ2-2; 7 bases agree with TRBD1. The sequenced sample was PBMCs, mostly from graft donor cells, obtained 360 days after TCRalphabeta/CD19-depleted stem cell transplant. This CDR3 is CASSPQGWFATGELFF. The CDR3 DNA is TGTGCCAGCAGTCCACAGGGGTGGTTCGCTACCGGGGAGCTGTTTTTT.